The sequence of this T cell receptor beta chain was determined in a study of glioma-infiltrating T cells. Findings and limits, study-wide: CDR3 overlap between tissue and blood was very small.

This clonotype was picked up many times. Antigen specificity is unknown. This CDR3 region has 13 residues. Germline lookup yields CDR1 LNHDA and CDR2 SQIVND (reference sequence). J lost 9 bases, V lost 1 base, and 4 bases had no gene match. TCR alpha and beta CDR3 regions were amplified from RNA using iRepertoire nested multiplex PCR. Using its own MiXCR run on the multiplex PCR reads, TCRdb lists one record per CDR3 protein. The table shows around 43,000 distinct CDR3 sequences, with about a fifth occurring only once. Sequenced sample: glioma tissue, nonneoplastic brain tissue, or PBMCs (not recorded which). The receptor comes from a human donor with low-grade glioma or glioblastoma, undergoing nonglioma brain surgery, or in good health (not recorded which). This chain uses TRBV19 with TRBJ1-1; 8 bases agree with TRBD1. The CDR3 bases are TGTGCCAGTAGTATAGCCCAGGGGGCTCAAGCTTTCTTT. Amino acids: CASSIAQGAQAFF.